This T cell receptor beta chain came from a study of blood T cell repertoires in COVID-19. Whole-study context: Italy, Spain and the United States were the sources of the convalescent and acute COVID-19 samples. T cells, B-cell-depleted T cells, or PBMCs supplied cDNA or gDNA.

Original processing methods: Estimation of nucleated cell counts was performed using reference gene primer amplification. Clones were sequenced by immunoSEQ multiplex PCR, and TCRdb holds only the in-frame ones, with some missing. That table gives V, J and clone size, and the DNA gave D and trimming. The profile covers fewer than 350,000 clones, with roughly 89% appearing a single time and around 4.8% taken by the ten largest. The CDR3 is made up of 17 amino acids. The germline gives CDR1 LNHNV, CDR2 YYDKDF (reference sequence). Deletions cut 2 bases from V and 2 bases from J, with 17 bases between. This clone was observed a single time. Participant-given clinical history determined each cohort assignment.

The sequence was collected from a man in his sixties who had recovered from COVID-19. The material sequenced was PBMCs or T cells enriched from blood (not recorded which). V usage is TRBV15 and J usage is TRBJ2-3; TRBD2 is a possible D gene (6 bases). CDR3 region: CATSRRPLAGYTDTQYF. For the CDR3, the DNA is TGTGCCACCAGCAGACGCCCCCTGGCGGGGTACACAGATACGCAGTATTTT.